The 14 T cell receptor beta chains in this list originate from one sample, sequenced in a study of blood T cell repertoires in COVID-19 (dated by TCRdb to between 2020 and 2021). The receptor library was made with the immunoSEQ multiplex PCR assay. What TCRdb holds here is the immuneACCESS table cut down to in-frame rearrangements. Part of the clones is not present; checked against another copy, under half of the missing clones reflect an unresolved V gene, and the others are unexplained. Present in this sample are approximately 180,000 clones, approximately 80% of which were seen just once. The ten largest make up 4.5% to 6.5% of the sample. Source material: PBMCs or T cells enriched from blood (not recorded which). These receptors were obtained from a woman aged 60-70 years with acute COVID-19.

The J gene is TRBJ1-1, the V gene TRBV5-1; 8 positions match TRBD1. Germline CDR1 SGHRS, CDR2 YFSETQ. The V and J ends lost 4 bases and 4 bases, in that order; junction bases with no gene match: 9. The CDR3 sequence is 15 residues long. The CDR3, as DNA: TGCGCCAGCAGCATACGACAGGGGTCCCCCACTGAAGCTTTCTTT. Translated: CASSIRQGSPTEAFF.

This chain connects TRBV6-2 or TRBV6-3 to TRBJ2-7, with D tentatively TRBD1 (6 bases). CDR1 is MNHEY and CDR2 is SVGEGT in the germline V gene. Trimming pared 2 bases from V and 7 bases from J, leaving 15 bases between. This CDR3 contains 14 residues. DNA of the CDR3: TGTGCCAGCAGTTACACGAACAGGGTCTGGGAGCAGTACTTC. This codes for CASSYTNRVWEQYF.

The V gene is TRBV9, the J gene TRBJ1-5; D perhaps matches TRBD1 (6 bases). Trimming removed 0 bases from V and 6 bases from J, with 16 bases in between. The germline V gene encodes CDR1 SGDLS and CDR2 YYNGEE. There are 16 residues in the CDR3. The CDR3, as DNA: TGTGCCAGCAGCGTAGCAGAACAGGGAAGCGGTCAGCCCCAGCATTTT. It is translated as CASSVAEQGSGQPQHF.

This sequence joins TRBV19 and TRBJ1-5; the match to TRBD1 covers 7 bases. This CDR3 is 14 amino acids long. J gave up 7 bases and V 5 bases, and 8 bases lay outside the gene matches. CDR1 is LNHDA and CDR2 is SQIVND in the germline V gene (reference sequence). In nucleotides, the CDR3 is TGTGCCAGTAGTCGCACAGGGGCAGGCCAGCCCCAGCATTTT. Protein sequence: CASSRTGAGQPQHF.

V and J are TRBV7-8 and TRBJ1-1, with D possibly being TRBD1 (6 bases). V was pared by 6 bases and J by 6 bases, with 14 bases between. The CDR3 contains 13 residues. Germline lookup yields CDR1 SGHVS and CDR2 FQNEAQ. CDR3: CASSPTRGSEAFF. The CDR3 DNA sequence: TGTGCCAGCAGTCCAACCAGGGGCTCTGAAGCTTTCTTT.

This clone was recorded many times. This sequence joins TRBV6-5 and TRBJ2-7; 9 bases fit TRBD1. Germline V gene sequence: CDR1 MNHEY, CDR2 SVGAGI. This CDR3 comprises 14 residues. V lost 7 bases to trimming and J lost 3 bases; unmatched junction nucleotides: 7. The CDR3 DNA follows: TGTGCCAGCACCAAGGACAGGGGAAACTACGAGCAGTACTTC. This sequence encodes CASTKDRGNYEQYF.

This chain uses TRBV9 with TRBJ2-5; weak D call: TRBD2 (6 bases). Trimming shortened V by 0 bases and J by 5 bases, and 14 bases separated the two germline ends. Germline V gene data show CDR1 as SGDLS and CDR2 as YYNGEE. This CDR3 spans 15 amino acids. For the CDR3, the DNA is TGTGCCAGCAGCGTAGGGCCGGGGGAGAGCGAGACCCAGTACTTC. It is translated as CASSVGPGESETQYF. Full variable domain (rest looked up from reference TRBV9 and TRBJ2-5): DSGVTQTPKHLITATGQRVTLRCSPRSGDLSVYWYQQSLDQGLQFLIQYYNGEERAKGNILERFSAQQFPDLHSELNLSSLELGDSALYFCASSVGPGESETQYFGPGTRLLVL.

This CDR3 reads CATATSGSHEQYF. CDR3 DNA sequence: TGTGCCACCGCGACTAGCGGGAGTCACGAGCAGTACTTC. This sequence joins TRBV2 and TRBJ2-7; 12 nucleotides align to TRBD2. The trim removed 10 bases at V and 5 bases at J, leaving 6 bases unmatched. Germline V lookup: CDR1 SNHLY, CDR2 FYNNEI. CDR3 length: 13 residues.

The V call is TRBV9, the J call TRBJ2-2; 14 bases match TRBD2. The CDR3 runs 16 residues. Trimming cost V 3 bases and J 6 bases; bases outside gene matches: 4. From germline, CDR1 is SGDLS and CDR2 YYNGEE. CDR3: CASSETSGRASGELFF. CDR3 sequence (DNA): TGTGCCAGCAGCGAGACTAGCGGGAGGGCTTCCGGGGAGCTGTTTTTT.

V is TRBV5-1 and J is TRBJ2-7; D remains unclear. Looked up from germline, CDR1 is SGHRS and CDR2 is YFSETQ. CDR3 length equals 11 residues. Trimming took 0 bases from V and 6 from J, leaving 4 bases between them. CDR3 in amino acids: CASSLDSEQYF. CDR3 DNA sequence: TGCGCCAGCAGCTTGGACAGCGAGCAGTACTTC.

The chain is built from TRBV3-1 (or the pseudogene TRBV3-2) and TRBJ1-2, with a weak D call TRBD1 (5 bases). Germline CDR1 LGHDT, CDR2 YNNKEL (reference sequence). The CDR3 runs 15 residues. Trimming removed 1 base from V and 6 bases from J, with 15 bases in between. CDR3 loop: CASSQGSRGTNGYTF. The CDR3 DNA is TGTGCCAGCAGCCAAGGTTCTAGGGGTACCAATGGCTACACCTTC.

The CDR3 protein is CASSYSSDPQIYEQYF. CDR3 DNA sequence: TGTGCCAGCAGTTACTCCTCTGACCCACAGATCTACGAGCAGTACTTC. This rearrangement joins TRBV6-2 or TRBV6-3 to TRBJ2-7; D not resolved. Trimming took off 0 bases at V and 3 bases at J, with 15 bases between the two ends. The CDR3 sequence is 16 residues long. CDR1 is MNHEY and CDR2 is SVGEGT in the germline V gene.

This clone has just one count. V usage is TRBV7-2 and J usage is TRBJ1-4; perhaps TRBD1 as D (5 bases). Germline CDR1 and CDR2: SGHTA and FQGNSA. V shed 1 base and J shed 7 bases, with 13 bases lying between them. The CDR3 is 15 amino acids. The CDR3 bases are TGTGCCAGCAGCTTAGAGCGCAGGGATGGTGAAAAACTGTTTTTT. Amino acids: CASSLERRDGEKLFF.

This clone was seen repeatedly, ten times or more. J is TRBJ2-2 and V is TRBV4-1, with D possibly matching TRBD1 (6 bases). CDR1 and CDR2 (germline): MGHRA, YSYEKL. V lost 4 bases and J 5 bases, leaving 8 bases between the germline ends. The CDR3 covers 13 residues. The CDR3 loop reads CASSRGQTGELFF. In DNA, the CDR3 is TGCGCCAGCAGCCGTGGACAGACCGGGGAGCTGTTTTTT.